This T cell receptor beta chain was identified in a study of shared clonotypes between healthy human individuals. Each cell subset's genomic DNA was divided evenly among several immunoSEQ plates. The repertoire was sequenced with immunoSEQ multiplex PCR; TCRdb's copy has only in-frame clones and lacks some. The table lists 2 million to 2.5 million clones, 80% to 95% of them singletons. The ends were cut back, 0 bases at V and 1 base at J, with 12 bases in the middle. The CDR3 loop spans 16 amino acids. Germline-derived CDR1 and CDR2 are LGHNA and YNFKEQ. Sequenced input: naive CD4+ T cells from PBMCs. Sample subset: CD45RA+ positively selected. The chain joins TRBV4-2 to TRBJ1-1; weak D call: TRBD1 (5 bases). This clonotype originated in a man between 18 and 29 years old in good health. Some clones in this sample may be carry-over from other donors' samples. CDR3 DNA sequence: TGTGCCAGCAGCCAAGATCGGGGGACCCGGAACACTGAAGCTTTCTTT. Protein sequence: CASSQDRGTRNTEAFF.